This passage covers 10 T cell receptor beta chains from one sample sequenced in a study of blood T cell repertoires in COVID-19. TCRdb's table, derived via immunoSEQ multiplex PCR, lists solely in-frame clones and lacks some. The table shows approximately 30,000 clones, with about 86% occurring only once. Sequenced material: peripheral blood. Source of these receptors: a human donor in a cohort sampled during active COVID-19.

The CDR3 coding sequence is TGTGCCAGCGGGGAGCTAGCGGGGGGGCGGAGTGAGCAGTTCTTC. Its translation is CASGELAGGRSEQFF. The V call is TRBV2, the J call TRBJ2-1, with 12 bases fitting TRBD2. CDR3 length equals 15 residues. Germline loops: CDR1 SNHLY, CDR2 FYNNEI. Germline trimming cut 8 bases from V and 9 bases from J; bases unmatched to any gene: 11.

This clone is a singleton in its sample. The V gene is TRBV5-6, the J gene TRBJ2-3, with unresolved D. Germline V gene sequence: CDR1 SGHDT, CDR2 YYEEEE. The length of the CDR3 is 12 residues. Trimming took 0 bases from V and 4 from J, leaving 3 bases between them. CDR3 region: CASSLASDTQYF. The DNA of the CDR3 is TGTGCCAGCAGCTTGGCCTCAGATACGCAGTATTTT.

CDR3 amino acids: CASSLAVSYNEQFF. The CDR3 DNA reads TGCGCCAGCAGCTTGGCGGTCTCCTACAATGAGCAGTTCTTC. The chain recombines TRBV5-1 with TRBJ2-1; unclear D gene. CDR1 and CDR2 (germline): SGHRS, YFSETQ. Trimming took off 0 bases at V and 0 bases at J, with 4 bases between the two ends. This CDR3 contains 14 residues.

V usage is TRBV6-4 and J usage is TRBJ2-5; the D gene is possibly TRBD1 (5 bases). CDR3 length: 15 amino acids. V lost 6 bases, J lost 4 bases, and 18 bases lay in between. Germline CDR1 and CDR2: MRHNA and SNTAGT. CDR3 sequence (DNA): TGTGCCAGCAGCCTAGAGCCAGGGAAAGGAGAGACCCAGTACTTC. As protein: CASSLEPGKGETQYF.

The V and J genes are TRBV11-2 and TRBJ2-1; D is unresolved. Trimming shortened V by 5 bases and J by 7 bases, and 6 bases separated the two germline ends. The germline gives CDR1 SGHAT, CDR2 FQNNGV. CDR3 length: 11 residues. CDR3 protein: CASSPANEQFF. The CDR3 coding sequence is TGTGCCAGCAGCCCCGCGAATGAGCAGTTCTTC.

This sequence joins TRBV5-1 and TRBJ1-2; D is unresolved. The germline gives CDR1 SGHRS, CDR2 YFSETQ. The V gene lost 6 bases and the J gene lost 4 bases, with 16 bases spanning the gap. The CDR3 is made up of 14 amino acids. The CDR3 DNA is TGCGCCAGCAACCCCGGGGATGAGTCCTATGGCTACACCTTC. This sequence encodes CASNPGDESYGYTF.

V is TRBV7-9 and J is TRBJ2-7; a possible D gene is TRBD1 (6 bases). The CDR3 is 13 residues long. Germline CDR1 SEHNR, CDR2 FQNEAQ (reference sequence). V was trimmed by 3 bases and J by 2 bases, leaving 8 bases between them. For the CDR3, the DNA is TGTGCCAGCAGCTTGACAGGAACCTACGAGCAGTACTTC. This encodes CASSLTGTYEQYF.

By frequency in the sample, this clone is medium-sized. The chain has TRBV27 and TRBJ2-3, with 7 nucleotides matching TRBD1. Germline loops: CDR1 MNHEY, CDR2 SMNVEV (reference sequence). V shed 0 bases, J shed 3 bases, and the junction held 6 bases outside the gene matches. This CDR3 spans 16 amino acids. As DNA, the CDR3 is TGTGCCAGCAGTTTATCCCCACAGGGGTGGACAGATACGCAGTATTTT. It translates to CASSLSPQGWTDTQYF.

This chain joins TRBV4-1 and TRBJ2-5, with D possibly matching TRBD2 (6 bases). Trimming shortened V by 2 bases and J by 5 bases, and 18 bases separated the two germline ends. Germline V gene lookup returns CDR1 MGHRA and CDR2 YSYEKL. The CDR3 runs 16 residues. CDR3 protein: CASSQWGASVSETQYF. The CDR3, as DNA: TGCGCCAGCAGCCAATGGGGAGCTAGCGTCTCGGAGACCCAGTACTTC.

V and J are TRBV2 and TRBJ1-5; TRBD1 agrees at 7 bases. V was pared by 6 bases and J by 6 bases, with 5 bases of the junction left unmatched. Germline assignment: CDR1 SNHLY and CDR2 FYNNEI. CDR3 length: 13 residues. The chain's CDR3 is CASSVGQFQPQHF. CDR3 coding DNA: TGTGCCAGCAGCGTGGGACAGTTTCAGCCCCAGCATTTT.